The clone carrying this T cell receptor (beta chain) was seen only once. Its antigen is as yet unknown. V was trimmed by 2 bases and J by 12 bases, leaving 14 bases between them. CDR1 and CDR2 (germline): MNHEY, SVGAGI. The length of the CDR3 is 13 residues. Reverse transcription of about 0.45 to 1 ug RNA was carried out with random hexamers. The method of amplification for TCR beta CDR3 was immunoSEQ multiplex PCR, covering 54 Vbeta and 13 Jbeta. From the immunoSEQ multiplex PCR reads, TCRdb called clonotypes with MiXCR, one entry per CDR3 protein. Of 90,000 to 150,000 distinct CDR3 sequences detected, just under 95% appear once; the ten largest clones hold around 0.085%. This entry belongs to a study of CD8 T cells in Susac syndrome. CD8+ and CD4+ blood T cells underwent TCR beta sequencing. Negative isolation was applied to CD8+ and CD4+ T cells, and FACS enrichment was applied to TEMRA cells. The study's findings and limits: The authors acknowledged that the study's TCR sequencing and HLA analysis involved relatively few individuals.

The sequencing input was CD4+ T cells from PBMCs. The receptor comes from a human donor with multiple sclerosis. The rearrangement links TRBV6-5 to TRBJ1-5; maybe TRBD1 (5 bases). The CDR3: CASSYNERGRQHF. The CDR3 DNA sequence: TGTGCCAGCAGTTACAATGAACGGGGCCGCCAGCATTTT.